The rows below give T cell receptor beta chains drawn from one sample of a study of cytomegalovirus exposure and HLA in healthy donors. The table came from immunoSEQ multiplex PCR; TCRdb's copy has only in-frame clones and leaves some out. Altogether 100,000 to 120,000 clones are present, around 76% being singletons, with the ten largest covering 13%. The source material was PBMCs. These receptors were taken from a man aged 30 to 39 in good health and CMV-seropositive. Both conserved end residues are part of each CDR3. The order of the fields is J gene, V gene, D gene, clone size, CDR3 protein. A D gene is named only where the DNA matches it firmly. Only some rows state a clone size, as once, few, many or a class for expanded clones.

j_call: TRBJ2-1
v_call: TRBV28
d_call: NA
clone_size: NA
cdr3_aa: CASSTSSYNEQFF

j_call: TRBJ1-2
v_call: TRBV4-3
d_call: TRBD1
clone_size: NA
cdr3_aa: CASSQGQGEAGYTF

j_call: TRBJ2-1
v_call: TRBV19
d_call: TRBD2
clone_size: NA
cdr3_aa: CASSTAGGRNEQFF

j_call: TRBJ2-5
v_call: TRBV10-1
d_call: NA
clone_size: NA
cdr3_aa: CAGIKGAQYF

j_call: TRBJ2-5
v_call: TRBV4-2
d_call: TRBD2
clone_size: few
cdr3_aa: CASSPKASGGAGETQYF

j_call: TRBJ1-2
v_call: TRBV10-3
d_call: NA
clone_size: NA
cdr3_aa: CAISTGYGYTF

j_call: TRBJ2-5
v_call: TRBV4-2
d_call: TRBD1
clone_size: NA
cdr3_aa: CASSQGGGTGVIRGETQYF

j_call: TRBJ1-3
v_call: TRBV28
d_call: NA
clone_size: once
cdr3_aa: CASSPRGGASGNTIYF

j_call: TRBJ2-5
v_call: TRBV7-6
d_call: NA
clone_size: NA
cdr3_aa: CASSSREGGTQYF

j_call: TRBJ2-7
v_call: TRBV4-1
d_call: NA
clone_size: NA
cdr3_aa: CASSQEVGQGIQQYF

j_call: TRBJ1-1
v_call: TRBV28
d_call: TRBD1
clone_size: NA
cdr3_aa: CASSTTGGVNTEAFF

j_call: TRBJ2-7
v_call: TRBV4-2
d_call: TRBD1
clone_size: NA
cdr3_aa: CASSQDRGRAYEQYF

j_call: TRBJ1-2
v_call: TRBV5-1
d_call: NA
clone_size: NA
cdr3_aa: CASSLGSGTGSNYGYTF

j_call: TRBJ2-5
v_call: TRBV7-2
d_call: TRBD2
clone_size: NA
cdr3_aa: CASSLGPSGGRETQYF

j_call: TRBJ2-7
v_call: TRBV7-2
d_call: NA
clone_size: NA
cdr3_aa: CASSLSRVYEQYF

j_call: TRBJ2-3
v_call: TRBV6-1
d_call: TRBD1
clone_size: NA
cdr3_aa: CATLEGAGTDTQYF

j_call: TRBJ1-3
v_call: TRBV5-4
d_call: TRBD1
clone_size: NA
cdr3_aa: CASSSGQVPGNTIYF

j_call: TRBJ1-5
v_call: TRBV9
d_call: NA
clone_size: NA
cdr3_aa: CASSVDSSNQPQHF